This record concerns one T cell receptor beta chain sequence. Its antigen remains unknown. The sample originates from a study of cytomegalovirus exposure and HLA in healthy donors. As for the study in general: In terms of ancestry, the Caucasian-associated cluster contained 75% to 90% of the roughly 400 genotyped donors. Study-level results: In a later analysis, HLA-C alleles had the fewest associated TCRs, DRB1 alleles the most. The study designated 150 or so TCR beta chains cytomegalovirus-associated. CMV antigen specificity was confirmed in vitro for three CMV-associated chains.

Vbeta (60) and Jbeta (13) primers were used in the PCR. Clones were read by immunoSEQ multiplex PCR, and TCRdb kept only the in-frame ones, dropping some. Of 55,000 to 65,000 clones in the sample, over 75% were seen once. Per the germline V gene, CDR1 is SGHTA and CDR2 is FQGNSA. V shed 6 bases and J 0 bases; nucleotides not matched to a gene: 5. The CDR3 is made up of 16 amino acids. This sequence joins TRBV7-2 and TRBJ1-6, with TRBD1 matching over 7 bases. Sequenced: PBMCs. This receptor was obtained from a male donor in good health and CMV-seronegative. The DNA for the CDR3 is TGTGCCAGCAGAAAGACAGGGCACTCCTATAATTCACCCCTCCACTTT. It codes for CASRKTGHSYNSPLHF.